The sequence of this T cell receptor (beta chain) was determined in a study of graft-versus-host responses after intestinal transplantation. About the study: Each transplant was multivisceral, liver-intestinal, or isolated intestinal. Each recipient received anti-thymocyte globulin induction, then tacrolimus and steroids for approximately three years.

This clone was recorded once. What it recognizes is unknown. J was trimmed by 8 bases and V by 7 bases; bases with no gene match: 10. The germline V gene encodes CDR1 LNHDA and CDR2 SQIVND (reference sequence). This CDR3 region has 13 residues. Study-level results: The authors found GvH clones in recipient marrow, some appearing first in ileum or blood. Graft-donor T cell macrochimerism coincided with high graft-versus-host to host-versus-graft clonal ratios in allografts.

The assay was immunoSEQ multiplex PCR, and TCRdb's table has in-frame clones only and misses some. Of under 100,000 clones in the sample, 90% were seen once. The receptor was derived from a human patient who received an intestinal transplant, so some T cells may come from the graft donor. Source: PBMCs, taken about 440 days after intestinal transplant. V and J are TRBV19 and TRBJ1-2, with 7 positions matching TRBD1. Here the CDR3 reads CASTLLTGNGYTF. In DNA form, the CDR3 reads TGTGCCAGTACCCTATTGACAGGGAACGGCTACACCTTC.